This T cell receptor (beta chain) stems from a study of T cells in Graves' hyperthyroidism and ophthalmopathy. Study-wide findings and caveats: Researchers report that a 13 V-J model separated ophthalmopathy from stable hyperthyroidism. Clonotypes that were expanded in thyroid above 0.001 mostly appeared in blood too.

The CDR3 has 15 amino acids. V lost 3 bases and J 3 bases, leaving 12 bases between the germline ends. Germline V gene sequence: CDR1 SGDLS, CDR2 YYNGEE. Template material for amplifying TCR beta CDR3 regions consisted of RNA transcripts. Researchers ran a first-round RT-PCR on the TCR CDR3 using the HTBI primer set. TCRdb reprocessed the multiplex PCR reads with MiXCR, giving one entry per CDR3 protein. The sample carries 530,000 or so distinct CDR3 sequences, just over 45% recorded once. Patients having uncontrolled infection, another autoimmune disease, pregnancy or lactation were not included. A note on this clonotype: Its antigen remains unknown.

This TCR was recovered from a woman in her late teens or twenties with Graves' hyperthyroidism. The rearrangement links TRBV9 to TRBJ2-2; D perhaps matches TRBD1 (6 bases). Sequencing was carried out using peripheral blood or thyroid tissue (not recorded which). The CDR3 region has the DNA TGTGCCAGCAGCGGGGGGCACGTGGACACCGGGGAGCTGTTTTTT. This sequence encodes CASSGGHVDTGELFF.